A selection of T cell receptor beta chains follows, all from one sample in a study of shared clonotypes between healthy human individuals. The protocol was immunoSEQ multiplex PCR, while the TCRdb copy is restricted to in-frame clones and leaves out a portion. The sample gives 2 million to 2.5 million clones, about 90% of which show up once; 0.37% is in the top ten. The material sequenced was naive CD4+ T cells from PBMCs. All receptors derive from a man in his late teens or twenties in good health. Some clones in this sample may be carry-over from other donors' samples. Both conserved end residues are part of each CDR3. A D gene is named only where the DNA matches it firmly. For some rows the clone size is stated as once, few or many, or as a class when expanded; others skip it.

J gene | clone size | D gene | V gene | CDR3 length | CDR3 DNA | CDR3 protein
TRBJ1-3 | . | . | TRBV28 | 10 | TGTGCCAGCAGTGGAAACACCATATATTTT | CASSGNTIYF
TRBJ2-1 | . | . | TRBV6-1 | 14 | TGTGCCAGCAGGAAGACTGGCGGTGAGAGTGAGCAGTTCTTC | CASRKTGGESEQFF
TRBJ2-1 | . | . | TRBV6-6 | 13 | TGTGCCAGCAGGACTGTACTACACAATGAGCAGTTCTTC | CASRTVLHNEQFF
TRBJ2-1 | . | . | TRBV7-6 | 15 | TGTGCCAGCAGCTTAGCGGGGTACTCCTACAATGAGCAGTTCTTC | CASSLAGYSYNEQFF
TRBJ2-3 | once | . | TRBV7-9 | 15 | TGTGCCAGCAGCCCACTAGAGGGCCGCACAGATACGCAGTATTTT | CASSPLEGRTDTQYF
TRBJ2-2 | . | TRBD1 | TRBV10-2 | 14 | TGCGCCAGCAGGGAACAGGGGGGAACCGGGGAGCTGTTTTTT | CASREQGGTGELFF
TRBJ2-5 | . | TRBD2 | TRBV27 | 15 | TGTGCCAGCAGGGAACTAGCGGGAGGGAAAGAGACCCAGTACTTC | CASRELAGGKETQYF
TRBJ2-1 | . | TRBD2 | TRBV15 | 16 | TGTGCCACCAGCAGAGGAACTAGCGGGAACTACAATGAGCAGTTCTTC | CATSRGTSGNYNEQFF
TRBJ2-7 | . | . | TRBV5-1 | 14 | TGCGCCAGCAGCTTGCTGGGTGTCGACTACGAGCAGTACTTC | CASSLLGVDYEQYF
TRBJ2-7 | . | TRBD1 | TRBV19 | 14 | TGTGCCAGTACCCGGGACAGGGATTCGTACGAGCAGTACTTC | CASTRDRDSYEQYF
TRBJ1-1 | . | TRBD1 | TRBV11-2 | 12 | TGTGCCAGCAGCCGACAGGGCTATGAAGCTTTCTTT | CASSRQGYEAFF
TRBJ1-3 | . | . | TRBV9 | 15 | TGTGCCAGCAGCGTAGACGGTCGCTCTGGAAACACCATATATTTT | CASSVDGRSGNTIYF
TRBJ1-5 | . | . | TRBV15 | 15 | TGTGCCACCAGCAGAGATGCGAGGACCAATCAGCCCCAGCATTTT | CATSRDARTNQPQHF
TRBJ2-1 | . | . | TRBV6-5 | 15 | TGTGCCAGCAGTTACGGGGGAGGCGGAATCAATGAGCAGTTCTTC | CASSYGGGGINEQFF
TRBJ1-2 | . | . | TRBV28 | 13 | TGTGCCAGCACCCCGCCAGAGAACTATGGCTACACCTTC | CASTPPENYGYTF
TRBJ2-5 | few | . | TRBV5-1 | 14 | TGCGCCAGCAGCTTGGAAGGGGGTGGGGAGACCCAGTACTTC | CASSLEGGGETQYF
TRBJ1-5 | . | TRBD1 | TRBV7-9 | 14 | TGTGCCAGCAGCCTCGGACAGGTCGCTCAGCCCCAGCATTTT | CASSLGQVAQPQHF
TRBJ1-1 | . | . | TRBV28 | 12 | TGTGCCAGCAGTACACTCGGCACTGAAGCTTTCTTT | CASSTLGTEAFF
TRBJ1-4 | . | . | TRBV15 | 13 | TGTGCCACCAGCAGAAACCCCGGGGTTTATCTGTTTTTT | CATSRNPGVYLFF
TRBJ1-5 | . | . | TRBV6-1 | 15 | TGTGCCAGCAGTGAAGCTGGAGGGAGCAATCAGCCCCAGCATTTT | CASSEAGGSNQPQHF
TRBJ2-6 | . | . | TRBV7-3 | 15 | TGTGCCAGCAGCTTAACTGGAAGAGGGGCCAACGTCCTGACTTTC | CASSLTGRGANVLTF
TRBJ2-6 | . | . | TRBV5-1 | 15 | TGCGCCAGCAGGAGAACGTCCTCTGGGGCCAACGTCCTGACTTTC | CASRRTSSGANVLTF
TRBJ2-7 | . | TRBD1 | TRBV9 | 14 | TGTGCCAGCAGCGAGGAGGACAGGCCCTACGAGCAGTACTTC | CASSEEDRPYEQYF
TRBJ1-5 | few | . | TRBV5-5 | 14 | TGTGCCAGCAGCTTGGGACAACCAAATCAGCCCCAGCATTTT | CASSLGQPNQPQHF
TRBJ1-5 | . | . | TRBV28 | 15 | TGTGCCAGCGCTAGGGGGGGAGGAAGTGGACAGCCCCAGCATTTT | CASARGGGSGQPQHF
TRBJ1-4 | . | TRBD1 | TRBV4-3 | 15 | TGCGCCAGCAGCCACGGACAGGGTAGTAATGAAAAACTGTTTTTT | CASSHGQGSNEKLFF
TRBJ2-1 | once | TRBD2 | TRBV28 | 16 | TGTGCCAGCAGCTCTAGCGGGAAGAGCTCCTACAATGAGCAGTTCTTC | CASSSSGKSSYNEQFF
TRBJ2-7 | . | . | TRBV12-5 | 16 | TGTGCTAGTGGTTTTGCTCTAGCGTGCGTGGCCTACGAGCAGTACTTC | CASGFALACVAYEQYF
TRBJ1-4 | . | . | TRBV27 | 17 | TGTGCCAGCAGTTCCGCCCTAGTGGAGGCGACTAATGAAAAACTGTTTTTT | CASSSALVEATNEKLFF
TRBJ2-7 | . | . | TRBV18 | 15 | TGTGCCAGCTCACCACCGAGTCTCTCCAGAGGGGAGCAGTACTTC | CASSPPSLSRGEQYF
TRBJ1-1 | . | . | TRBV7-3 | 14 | TGTGCCAGCAGCTTAGGACAGATATCGACTGAAGCTTTCTTT | CASSLGQISTEAFF
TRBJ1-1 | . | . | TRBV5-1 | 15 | TGCGCCAGCAGCTTGGGCCCATCCGGGAACACTGAAGCTTTCTTT | CASSLGPSGNTEAFF
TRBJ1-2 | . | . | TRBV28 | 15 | TGTGCCAGCAGTTTTCGCAGGGACCTTAACTATGGCTACACCTTC | CASSFRRDLNYGYTF
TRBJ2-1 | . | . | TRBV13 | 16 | TGTGCCAGCAGCTTGAGAAGATGGGGGACCCGCAATGAGCAGTTCTTC | CASSLRRWGTRNEQFF
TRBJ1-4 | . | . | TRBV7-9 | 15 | TGTGCCAGCAGCTTAGTAACCCCAACTAATGAAAAACTGTTTTTT | CASSLVTPTNEKLFF
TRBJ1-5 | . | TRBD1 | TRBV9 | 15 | TGTGCCAGCAGCGTCGGGACAGCAAGCAATCAGCCCCAGCATTTT | CASSVGTASNQPQHF
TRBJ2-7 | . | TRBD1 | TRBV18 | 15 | TGTGCCAGCTCACCGACCGGGACAGTCAACAACGAGCAGTACTTC | CASSPTGTVNNEQYF
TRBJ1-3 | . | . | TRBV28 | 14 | TGTGCCAGCAGCCGTGCAGGGACTGGAAACACCATATATTTT | CASSRAGTGNTIYF
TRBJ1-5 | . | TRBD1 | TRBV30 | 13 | TGTGCCTGGGGCCAGGGGGGAGGGCAGCCCCAGCATTTT | CAWGQGGGQPQHF
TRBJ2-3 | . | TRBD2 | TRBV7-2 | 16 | TGTGCCAGCAGCTCGGGACTAGCGGGCCACACAGATACGCAGTATTTT | CASSSGLAGHTDTQYF
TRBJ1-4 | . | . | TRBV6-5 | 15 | TGTGCCAGCAGTTACTCTTGGGGGGTTGGTGAAAAACTGTTTTTT | CASSYSWGVGEKLFF
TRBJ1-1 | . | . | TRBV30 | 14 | TGTGCCTGGAGTGCTCCGTGGGGGAACACTGAAGCTTTCTTT | CAWSAPWGNTEAFF
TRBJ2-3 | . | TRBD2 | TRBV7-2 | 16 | TGTGCCAGCAGGAGGGGACTAGCGGGAGTTGGAGATACGCAGTATTTT | CASRRGLAGVGDTQYF
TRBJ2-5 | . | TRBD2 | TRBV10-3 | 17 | TGTGCCATCAGTGAAGGGGGAACTAGCGGTTCACAAGAGGCCCAGTACTTC | CAISEGGTSGSQEAQYF
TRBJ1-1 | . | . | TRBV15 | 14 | TGTGCCACCAGCAGAGATGCGGCGAACACTGAAGCTTTCTTT | CATSRDAANTEAFF
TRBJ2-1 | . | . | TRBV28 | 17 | TGTGCCAGCAGTTTTTCACTAGCACTAGGGGGGTACAATGAGCAGTTCTTC | CASSFSLALGGYNEQFF
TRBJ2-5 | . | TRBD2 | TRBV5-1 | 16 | TGCGCCAGCAGCTTGGCCCCAGCGGGAGGTCGAGAGACCCAGTACTTC | CASSLAPAGGRETQYF
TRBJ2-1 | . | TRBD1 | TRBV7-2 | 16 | TGTGCCAGCAGCCCCCATCGGGACAGGGGTTACAATGAGCAGTTCTTC | CASSPHRDRGYNEQFF
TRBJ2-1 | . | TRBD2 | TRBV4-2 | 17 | TGTGCCAGCAGCCAACTGTCACTAGCGGAGACCGGCAATGAGCAGTTCTTC | CASSQLSLAETGNEQFF